These 31 T cell receptor beta chains share one sample of origin, sequenced in a study of human T cells and chemical hapten exposure. The time point: pre-sensitization, week 0. Specified treatment: therapeutic diphenylcyclopropenone sensitization with weekly scalp DPC. TCRdb re-called the RACE reads with MiXCR, one entry per CDR3 protein. The sample carries 95,000 to 100,000 distinct CDR3 sequences, roughly 10% recorded once. The starting material was whole blood, obtained in connection with sensitization to the hapten diphenylcyclopropenone (DPC). These receptors were obtained from a woman in her sixties or seventies with alopecia areata. Some clones in this sample may be carry-over from other donors' samples.

This clonotype was observed a handful of times. This chain uses TRBV3-1 with TRBJ1-1; 8 positions agree with TRBD1. After removal of 2 bases from V and 4 bases from J, the junction contained 3 bases not matched to a gene. This CDR3 is 14 amino acids long. CDR1 and CDR2 from the germline V gene are LGHDT and YNNKEL (reference sequence). The CDR3 nucleotides are TGTGCCAGCAGCCAACAGGGGGCGACCACTGAAGCTTTCTTT. It yields the protein CASSQQGATTEAFF.

This clonotype occurred many times. The chain recombines TRBV7-8 with TRBJ2-1, with 9 bases identical to TRBD2. CDR3 length equals 17 residues. In germline, CDR1 is SGHVS, CDR2 FQNEAQ. V trimming: 5 bases; J trimming: 7 bases; junction bases outside the gene matches: 15. CDR3 coding DNA: TGTGCCAGCAGCCCTAGGGCTAGCGGGGCCTTTAGGAATGAGCAGTTCTTC. Amino acid sequence: CASSPRASGAFRNEQFF. The full variable domain, its missing parts supplied by reference TRBV7-8 and TRBJ2-1, is GAGVSQSPRYKVAKRGQDVALRCDPISGHVSLFWYQQALGQGPEFLTYFQNEAQLDKSGLPSDRFFAERPEGSVSTLKIQRTQQEDSAVYLCASSPRASGAFRNEQFFGPGTRLTVL.

This clonotype was detected only a few times. The chain links TRBV2 to TRBJ1-6; no reliable D call. Trimming left V 7 bases short and J 7 bases short, with 11 bases between. The CDR3 consists of 13 residues. Germline CDR1 reads SNHLY; CDR2 reads FYNNEI. The CDR3 loop is CASNETPNSPLHF. In DNA form, the CDR3 reads TGTGCCAGCAACGAAACCCCGAATTCACCCCTCCACTTT.

This clonotype was seen ten or more times. The chain is built from TRBV5-5 and TRBJ2-1; the D gene could be TRBD1 or TRBD2 (6 bases each). Trimming shortened V by 3 bases and J by 4 bases, and 14 bases separated the two germline ends. The length of the CDR3 is 15 residues. Germline V gene sequence: CDR1 SGHKS, CDR2 YYEKEE (reference sequence). The CDR3 here is CASSSRGLQYNEQFF. The CDR3 coding sequence is TGTGCCAGCAGCTCCCGGGGGCTTCAATACAATGAGCAGTTCTTC.

This clonotype was recorded many times. CDR3 sequence: CAWAPGGRGAFF. DNA for the CDR3: TGTGCCTGGGCCCCAGGAGGCAGGGGAGCTTTCTTT. This chain links TRBV30 with TRBJ1-1, with a weak D call TRBD1 (6 bases). V gave up 5 bases and J gave up 10 bases, with 17 bases separating them. The CDR3 runs to 12 residues. Germline loops: CDR1 GTSNPN, CDR2 SVGIG (reference sequence). The full variable domain, its missing parts supplied by reference TRBV30 and TRBJ1-1, is SQTIHQWPATLVQPVGSPLSLECTVEGTSNPNLYWYRQAAGRGLQLLFYSVGIGQISSEVPQNLSASRPQDRQFILSSKKLLLSDSGFYLCAWAPGGRGAFFGQGTRLTVV.

This clonotype was counted ten times or more. This chain links TRBV10-2 with TRBJ2-3; D is possibly TRBD2 (6 bases). The germline V gene encodes CDR1 WSHSY and CDR2 SAAADI. The CDR3 is made up of 14 amino acids. V was clipped by 3 bases and J by 1 base, with 8 bases between them. CDR3 coding DNA: TGCGCCAGCAGTGATGGCGGGGGCACAGATACGCAGTATTTT. It translates to CASSDGGGTDTQYF.

This clonotype was detected only a few times. The rearrangement links TRBV25-1 to TRBJ1-3; D is undetermined. The CDR3 has 18 amino acids. Germline V gene sequence: CDR1 MGHDK, CDR2 SYGVNS. Trimming stripped 4 bases from V and 6 bases from J, with 25 bases between. The CDR3 DNA follows: TGTGCCAGCAGTGCTCTTGAGGGTTCCGCAACCGAGCAAAACACCATATATTTT. Translated, it gives CASSALEGSATEQNTIYF. Variable domain in full (rest from reference TRBV25-1 and TRBJ1-3): EADIYQTPRYLVIGTGKKITLECSQTMGHDKMYWYQQDPGMELHLIHYSYGVNSTEKGDLSSESTVSRIRTEHFPLTLESARPSHTSQYLCASSALEGSATEQNTIYFGEGSWLTVV.

This clonotype was seen ten or more times. The chain joins TRBV2 to TRBJ1-3; D call uncertain. Germline V gene data show CDR1 as SNHLY and CDR2 as FYNNEI. Deletions cut 6 bases from V and 0 bases from J, with 12 bases between. This CDR3 has 15 residues. This CDR3 is CASRDPRNSGNTIYF. The DNA of the CDR3 is TGTGCCAGCAGGGACCCCCGGAACTCTGGAAACACCATATATTTT.

The sample holds many counts of this clonotype. The CDR3 bases are TGTGCCAGCAGTGAACACGGGACTAGCTCCAGCTACGAGCAGTACTTC. Its translation: CASSEHGTSSSYEQYF. The chain employs TRBV2 and TRBJ2-7; 9 bases align to TRBD2. CDR1 SNHLY and CDR2 FYNNEI come from the germline V gene. The CDR3 totals 16 residues. V lost 2 bases, J lost 3 bases, and 8 bases stayed unmatched.

This clonotype was picked up many times. The chain has TRBV10-1 and TRBJ1-1, with a tentative D call TRBD1 (5 bases). Germline V gene lookup returns CDR1 WNHNN and CDR2 SYGVQD (reference sequence). The CDR3 loop spans 16 amino acids. V gave up 7 bases and J gave up 6 bases, with 24 bases separating them. The CDR3 coding sequence is TGCGCCAGCACTCCACGGGGGAGACGACGAGGCGCTGAAGCTTTCTTT. This gives the protein CASTPRGRRRGAEAFF.

The gene calls are TRBV2 and TRBJ2-3, with 11 positions matching TRBD2. The trim removed 5 bases at V and 8 bases at J, leaving 6 bases unmatched. This CDR3 region has 14 residues. The germline CDR1 and CDR2 sequences are SNHLY and FYNNEI. The CDR3 region has the DNA TGTGCCAGCAGTCAAACTAGCGGGGGTGGTACGCAGTATTTT. It encodes CASSQTSGGGTQYF.

The chain has TRBV12-3 or TRBV12-4 and TRBJ1-1, with 7 bases aligning to TRBD1. The V segment lost 4 bases and the J segment 3 bases; nucleotides outside the gene matches: 5. This CDR3 is 14 amino acids long. The CDR3 coding sequence is TGTGCCAGCAGTTCAGACAGGGCAGACACTGAAGCTTTCTTT. Translating gives CASSSDRADTEAFF.

This clonotype was seen ten or more times. This chain joins TRBV7-9 and TRBJ2-1; 8 positions match TRBD1. The CDR3 covers 15 residues. V gave up 6 bases and J gave up 3 bases; unmatched junction bases: 7. Germline V gene lookup returns CDR1 SEHNR and CDR2 FQNEAQ (reference sequence). The CDR3 sequence is CASSSPGQDYNEQFF. The DNA for the CDR3 is TGTGCCAGCAGTTCTCCGGGACAGGACTACAATGAGCAGTTCTTC. Full variable domain (remainder filled in from reference TRBV7-9 and TRBJ2-1): DTGVSQNPRHKITKRGQNVTFRCDPISEHNRLYWYRQTLGQGPEFLTYFQNEAQLEKSRLLSDRFSAERPKGSFSTLEIQRTEQGDSAMYLCASSSPGQDYNEQFFGPGTRLTVL.

This clonotype was observed many times. This chain connects TRBV18 to TRBJ1-2; D unresolved. From germline, CDR1 is KGHSH and CDR2 LQKENI. Deletions cut 5 bases from V and 4 bases from J, with 17 bases between. The CDR3 loop spans 15 amino acids. The CDR3 sequence is CASSARLERGYGYTF. CDR3 sequence (DNA): TGTGCCAGCTCAGCTCGTTTAGAACGGGGCTATGGCTACACCTTC.

This clonotype was recorded at least ten times. This chain connects TRBV7-9 to TRBJ1-2; D call uncertain. The V gene's germline CDR1 is SEHNR and CDR2 FQNEAQ (reference sequence). V was pared by 0 bases and J by 4 bases, with 24 bases between. CDR3 length: 19 amino acids. CDR3 bases: TGTGCCAGCAGCTTAGCGACATCCCTCCCGGCGACGGGGAGCTATGGCTACACCTTC. This sequence encodes CASSLATSLPATGSYGYTF.

Many counts were recorded for this clonotype. This rearrangement joins TRBV7-2 to TRBJ1-5; D unresolved. The germline V gene has CDR1 SGHTA and CDR2 FQGNSA. CDR3 length equals 15 residues. The V and J ends lost 5 bases and 3 bases respectively, with 14 bases between them. DNA of the CDR3: TGTGCCAGCAGCAGACCCCTGGGGTTCAATCAGCCCCAGCATTTT. It specifies CASSRPLGFNQPQHF.

This clonotype was observed at least ten times. The J gene is TRBJ1-1, the V gene TRBV29-1; D remains ambiguous. V dropped 6 bases and J dropped 6 bases, with 8 bases sitting between them. The CDR3 covers 10 residues. Per the germline V gene, CDR1 is SQVTM and CDR2 is ANQGSEA. In DNA, the CDR3 is TGCAGCGTCATAATTGCTGAAGCTTTCTTT. It specifies CSVIIAEAFF.

The chain uses TRBV10-3 and TRBJ1-1, with unresolved D. Trimming left V 0 bases short and J 1 base short, with 9 bases between. From germline, CDR1 is ENHRY and CDR2 SYGVKD. This CDR3 contains 15 residues. The CDR3 is CAISESGWKNTEAFF. DNA for the CDR3: TGTGCCATCAGTGAGTCGGGCTGGAAGAACACTGAAGCTTTCTTT.

The chain combines TRBV20-1 with TRBJ1-1; D gene uncertain. The CDR3 has 11 amino acids. Trimming removed 4 bases at V and 1 base at J, with 4 bases between. Germline V gives CDR1 DFQATT, CDR2 SNEGSKA (reference sequence). CDR3 amino acids: CSATRNTEAFF. CDR3 nucleotides: TGCAGTGCTACCAGGAACACTGAAGCTTTCTTT.

The genes are TRBV20-1 and TRBJ1-3; TRBD1 matches at 8 bases. This CDR3 spans 17 amino acids. With V trimmed by 3 bases and J by 2 bases, 12 bases remained unmatched. Looked up from germline, CDR1 is DFQATT and CDR2 is SNEGSKA (reference sequence). CDR3 nucleotides: TGCAGTGCTAGGAACCCCCTCGGGACAGGAGCTGGAAACACCATATATTTT. Translated, it gives CSARNPLGTGAGNTIYF.

This clonotype has a count of ten or more. The gene calls are TRBV7-9 and TRBJ1-6; D uncertain. V was clipped by 1 base and J by 8 bases, with 12 bases between them. The germline V gene has CDR1 SEHNR and CDR2 FQNEAQ (reference sequence). This CDR3 comprises 15 residues. CDR3 amino acids: CASSLVVGRDSPLHF. As DNA, the CDR3 is TGTGCCAGCAGCTTAGTCGTCGGGAGGGATTCACCCCTCCACTTT.

This clonotype was observed at least ten times. This sequence joins TRBV4-1 and TRBJ1-4; the D is unclear. This CDR3 contains 13 residues. The V and J ends lost 1 base and 8 bases respectively, with 8 bases between them. CDR1 and CDR2 from the germline V gene are MGHRA and YSYEKL. As DNA, the CDR3 is TGCGCCAGCAGCCAAGTCATGGTAGAAAAACTGTTTTTT. The encoded protein is CASSQVMVEKLFF.

This chain connects TRBV7-9 to TRBJ2-3; D could derive from TRBD1 or TRBD2 (5 bases each). Germline CDR1 is SEHNR and CDR2 is FQNEAQ (reference sequence). There are 13 residues in the CDR3. The V and J ends lost 5 bases and 7 bases respectively, with 13 bases between them. The chain's CDR3 is CASSPRDGNTQYF. The CDR3 DNA sequence: TGTGCCAGCAGCCCCCGGGACGGTAATACGCAGTATTTT.

This clonotype was recorded a few times. The chain has TRBV9 and TRBJ2-3; 7 bases are a match to TRBD1. The length of the CDR3 is 15 residues. V trimming: 2 bases; J trimming: 1 base; junction bases outside the gene matches: 4. Germline lookup yields CDR1 SGDLS and CDR2 YYNGEE. This CDR3 is CASSVRGSGTDTQYF. CDR3 coding DNA: TGTGCCAGCAGCGTCAGGGGGTCTGGCACAGATACGCAGTATTTT.

This clonotype occurred many times. The chain is built from TRBV29-1 and TRBJ2-6; D ambiguous. The germline CDR1 and CDR2 sequences are SQVTM and ANQGSEA. CDR3 length: 12 amino acids. V gave up 8 bases and J gave up 4 bases, with 9 bases separating them. The CDR3 region is CSCESGANVLTF. The DNA for the CDR3 is TGCAGCTGCGAGTCGGGGGCCAACGTCCTGACTTTC.

The V gene is TRBV6-6, the J gene TRBJ1-5, with TRBD1 identical over 7 bases. The V and J ends lost 4 bases and 6 bases, in that order; junction bases with no gene match: 9. The CDR3 consists of 15 residues. Germline CDR1 reads MNHNY; CDR2 reads SVGAGI (reference sequence). The CDR3 sequence: CASSWVTGTGQPQHF. CDR3 bases: TGTGCCAGCAGTTGGGTGACAGGGACGGGTCAGCCCCAGCATTTT.

This clonotype was picked up many times. The chain combines TRBV12-3 or TRBV12-4 with TRBJ1-2; tentatively, D is TRBD1 (5 bases). V dropped 8 bases and J dropped 2 bases, with 15 bases sitting between them. The CDR3 runs to 14 residues. CDR3 sequence: CASALRSGNYGYTF. Here the CDR3 DNA reads TGTGCCAGCGCTCTACGGTCAGGGAACTATGGCTACACCTTC.

The table lists this clonotype with many counts. This chain uses TRBV20-1 with TRBJ2-1, with TRBD1 matching over 10 bases. CDR3 length equals 14 residues. In germline, CDR1 is DFQATT, CDR2 SNEGSKA (reference sequence). V shed 3 bases, J shed 1 base, and the junction held 0 bases outside the gene matches. CDR3 DNA sequence: TGCAGTGCTAGGGACAGGGGGTCCTACAATGAGCAGTTCTTC. This encodes CSARDRGSYNEQFF.

This clonotype was seen a handful of times. The chain carries TRBV6-5 and TRBJ2-5; TRBD1 matches 12 bases. V dropped 0 bases and J dropped 0; count of bases not matched to a gene: 11. Germline V gene lookup returns CDR1 MNHEY and CDR2 SVGAGI. This CDR3 is built from 20 residues. The CDR3 here is CASSYSYLGTGGMNQETQYF. The CDR3, as DNA: TGTGCCAGCAGTTACTCCTACCTTGGGACAGGGGGCATGAACCAAGAGACCCAGTACTTC.

This clonotype was detected only a few times. The chain has TRBV10-3 and TRBJ2-6; D is perhaps TRBD1 (5 bases). Germline-derived CDR1 and CDR2 are ENHRY and SYGVKD. CDR3 size: 13 residues. The ends were cut back, 6 bases at V and 2 bases at J, with 5 bases in the middle. The CDR3 region is CAIRGAGANVLTF. The CDR3 region has the DNA TGTGCCATCAGAGGGGCTGGGGCCAACGTCCTGACTTTC.

This clonotype came up a few times. CDR3 DNA sequence: TGCGCCAGCAGCTTGGCCGGGACGGGAGTGAATCTCGAGCAGTTCTTC. Translated, it gives CASSLAGTGVNLEQFF. The V gene is TRBV5-1, the J gene TRBJ2-1, with D possibly TRBD2 on 6 matching bases. This CDR3 is 16 amino acids long. Germline CDR1 and CDR2: SGHRS and YFSETQ. V gave up 0 bases and J gave up 10 bases, with 20 bases separating them.